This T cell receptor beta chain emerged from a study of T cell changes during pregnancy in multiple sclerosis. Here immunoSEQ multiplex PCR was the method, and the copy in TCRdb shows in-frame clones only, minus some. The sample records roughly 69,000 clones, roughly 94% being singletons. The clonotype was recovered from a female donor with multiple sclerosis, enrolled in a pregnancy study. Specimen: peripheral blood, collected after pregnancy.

For the CDR3, the DNA is TGCGCCAGCAGCATAGGGGGATCGAATAGCAATCAGCCCCAGCATTTT. It encodes CASSIGGSNSNQPQHF. This chain joins TRBV5-1 and TRBJ1-5, with D possibly being TRBD1 (6 bases). The CDR3 extends over 16 amino acids. Germline loops: CDR1 SGHRS, CDR2 YFSETQ. V lost 4 bases to trimming and J lost 0 bases, with 14 bases between them. Supplemented by reference TRBV5-1 and TRBJ1-5, the full variable domain reads KAGVTQTPRYLIKTRGQQVTLSCSPISGHRSVSWYQQTPGQGLQFLFEYFSETQRNKGNFPGRFSGRQFSNSRSEMNVSTLELGDSALYLCASSIGGSNSNQPQHFGDGTRLSIL.